Listed below are T cell receptor beta chains from one sample, sequenced in a study of blood T cells in healthy people across ages. TCRdb analysed the 5' RACE reads with MiXCR anew, one entry per CDR3 protein. The sample lists over 1,500,000 distinct CDR3 sequences; about two fifths were seen once. The sequenced material came from blood. The receptors originated from a human donor in good health. The CDR3 runs from the conserved cysteine through the conserved F or W. The D gene is left open where the match is weak. For some rows the clone size is stated as once, few or many, or as a class when expanded; others skip it.

TRBD1,TRBV29-1,NA,TRBJ2-5,TGCAGCGTGCCGACAGGGCAAGAGACCCAGTACTTC,CSVPTGQETQYF
TRBD1,TRBV12-3/TRBV12-4,NA,TRBJ1-2,TGTGCCAGCAGTCCAACAGGGGGACAGCAAAACTATGGCTACACCTTC,CASSPTGGQQNYGYTF
NA,TRBV5-4,NA,TRBJ1-2,TGTGCCAGCAGCACTGGCGGTCCTTCTGAAGGGGCCTACACCTTC,CASSTGGPSEGAYTF
NA,TRBV7-2,NA,TRBJ1-2,TGTGCCAGCAGCTTAAGGGGTCCGTACTATGGCTACACCTTC,CASSLRGPYYGYTF
NA,TRBV19,NA,TRBJ1-4,TGTGCCAGTAGTTCGAGCGGGACAACTAATGAAAAACTGTTTTTT,CASSSSGTTNEKLFF
NA,TRBV12-3/TRBV12-4,few,TRBJ2-1,TGTGCCAGCAGTTTAGGGTATAGGCAGAGTGATGAGCAGTTCTTC,CASSLGYRQSDEQFF
NA,TRBV5-6,NA,TRBJ2-7,TGTGCCAGCAGCACCATCACAGGGTCCCCCTTGGCCCTTTACGAGCAGTACTTC,CASSTITGSPLALYEQYF
NA,TRBV4-1,NA,TRBJ1-1,TGCGCCAGCAGCCTCCTAGGGAGGGTGGCCCCCATGAACACTGAAGCTTTCTTT,CASSLLGRVAPMNTEAFF
TRBD2,TRBV7-3,few,TRBJ2-3,TGTGCCAGCAGCCTAAGCGGGGGGTCGGCCGGGGATACGCAGTATTTT,CASSLSGGSAGDTQYF
TRBD2,TRBV4-1,few,TRBJ2-7,TGCGCCAGCAGCCAAGAATTGGGACTAAACTACGAGCAGTACTTC,CASSQELGLNYEQYF
NA,TRBV6-1,NA,TRBJ1-2,TGTGCCAGCAGGAATCCGCCTGGATCTCCGCCCCGTGTGGGTGGCTACACCTTC,CASRNPPGSPPRVGGYTF
TRBD1,TRBV12-3/TRBV12-4,NA,TRBJ2-7,TGTGCCAGCAGTTGGAATCCGGGACAGGTTTACGAGCAGTACTTC,CASSWNPGQVYEQYF
NA,TRBV15,once,TRBJ1-2,TGTGCCACCGGCACTGAAAGACGTGGCTACACCTTC,CATGTERRGYTF
NA,TRBV6-2/TRBV6-3,few,TRBJ2-1,TGTGCCAGCACCGGGATCAATGAGCAGTTCTTC,CASTGINEQFF
TRBD1,TRBV20-1,NA,TRBJ1-2,TGCAGTGCCAGGCGAGGGCAGGGGGTGTATGGCTACACCTTC,CSARRGQGVYGYTF
NA,TRBV7-2,NA,TRBJ1-2,TGTGCCAGCAGCTTAGGCGGACAGCGAGCTAACTATGGCTACACCTTC,CASSLGGQRANYGYTF
NA,TRBV20-1,few,TRBJ1-1,TGCAGTGTCACCTGGGGGGGTAACACTGAAGCTTTCTTT,CSVTWGGNTEAFF
NA,TRBV7-8,few,TRBJ2-1,TGTGCCAGCAGCAAACAGGGCGATGAGCAGTTCTTC,CASSKQGDEQFF
NA,TRBV9,few,TRBJ2-1,TGTGCCAGCAGCGTAGGCGGGGAAGAGCAGTTCTTC,CASSVGGEEQFF
TRBD2,TRBV2,few,TRBJ2-3,TGTGCCAGCAGTGTATCACTAGCGGGCCCGACGCAGTATTTT,CASSVSLAGPTQYF
TRBD2,TRBV11-2,few,TRBJ2-5,TGTGCCAGCTCCGGGACTAGGCAAGAGACCCAGTACTTC,CASSGTRQETQYF
NA,TRBV29-1,many,TRBJ2-1,TGCAGCGTTGACAGGGGAGACGGCAATGAGCAGTTCTTC,CSVDRGDGNEQFF
NA,TRBV28,few,TRBJ2-5,TGTGCCAGCAGTCCATGGGGGGGATGGACAGCCCAAGAGACCCAGTACTTC,CASSPWGGWTAQETQYF
NA,TRBV12-3/TRBV12-4,NA,TRBJ2-3,TGTGCCAGCAGTTTCGTTCACACAGATACGCAGTATTTT,CASSFVHTDTQYF
NA,TRBV4-2,few,TRBJ1-2,TGTGCCAGCAGCCACCTCGGGGGCAGAACTAACTATGGCTACACCTTC,CASSHLGGRTNYGYTF
NA,TRBV9,NA,TRBJ1-1,TGTGCCAGCAGCGTAGGTGGCACCACTGAAGCTTTCTTT,CASSVGGTTEAFF
TRBD1,TRBV20-1,few,TRBJ1-2,TGCAGTGCTAGAGAGGGGGACAGAGGCTATGGCTACACCTTC,CSAREGDRGYGYTF
NA,TRBV9,NA,TRBJ1-1,TGTGCCAGCAGCCTCAGGACACCCGAAGGGACTGAAGCTTTCTTT,CASSLRTPEGTEAFF
NA,TRBV20-1,NA,TRBJ2-1,TGCAGTGCCCGAAGACTAGGCTACAATGAGCAGTTCTTC,CSARRLGYNEQFF
NA,TRBV27,few,TRBJ2-7,TGTGCCAGCAGCCATCTCTCGTCAGGGAACGAGCAGTACTTC,CASSHLSSGNEQYF
NA,TRBV28,few,TRBJ2-5,TGTGCCAGCAGAACATCTGGGGGGCCTAGGGAGCAGTACTTC,CASRTSGGPREQYF
NA,TRBV5-6,few,TRBJ1-4,TGTGCCAGCAGCGCCGCTGAAAAACTGTTTTTT,CASSAAEKLFF
NA,TRBV5-1,NA,TRBJ2-3,TGCGCCAGCACCTTGGCACAGATCACAGATACGCAGTATTTT,CASTLAQITDTQYF
NA,TRBV7-2,NA,TRBJ2-5,TGTGCCAGCAGCTTATACGCTTTCCAAGAGACCCAGTACTTC,CASSLYAFQETQYF
NA,TRBV4-3,NA,TRBJ2-4,TGCGCCAGCAGCCAAGATCTGGCCCCAAGCATTCAGTACTTC,CASSQDLAPSIQYF
TRBD1,TRBV6-2/TRBV6-3,once,TRBJ1-5,TGTGCCAGCCGACAGGGGACGTCACCCCAGCATTTT,CASRQGTSPQHF
TRBD1,TRBV29-1,NA,TRBJ1-2,TGCAGCGTTGATACCCGAGGGACAGGGACTGGCTACACCTTC,CSVDTRGTGTGYTF
NA,TRBV25-1,NA,TRBJ1-1,TGTGCCAGCAGCACACTTTACAACACTGAAGCTTTCTTT,CASSTLYNTEAFF
NA,TRBV13,NA,TRBJ1-2,TGTGCCAGCAGCTCAGGTTTCACCGGGGATCGGGGCTACACCTTC,CASSSGFTGDRGYTF
NA,TRBV7-2,NA,TRBJ2-2,TGTGCCAGCAGCTTAGAACGACAGTCTACCGGGGAGCTGTTTTTT,CASSLERQSTGELFF
TRBD1,TRBV10-3,NA,TRBJ2-7,TGTGCCACCCTCCGGGACAGCCCTATCGAGCAGTACTTC,CATLRDSPIEQYF
NA,TRBV6-2/TRBV6-3,few,TRBJ2-7,TGTGCCAGCAGTTACAATTTTCTGAGAGTGCGTACCTACGAGCAGTACTTC,CASSYNFLRVRTYEQYF
NA,TRBV15,NA,TRBJ2-2,TGTGCCACCAGCCCCCGGCTCGGCGGGGAGCTGTTTTTT,CATSPRLGGELFF
NA,TRBV7-2,NA,TRBJ2-3,TGTGCCAGCAGCTTAGCTAGGTTCCCAGATACGCAGTATTTT,CASSLARFPDTQYF
TRBD1,TRBV4-3,NA,TRBJ2-6,TGCGCCAGCAGCCAAGAACAGGGGGACGGGGCCGACGTCCTGACTTTC,CASSQEQGDGADVLTF
TRBD1,TRBV3-1,NA,TRBJ1-1,TGTGCCAGCAGCCAGTCCAGGGGGCTTGAAGCTTTCTTT,CASSQSRGLEAFF
NA,TRBV6-2/TRBV6-3,few,TRBJ1-2,TGTGCCAGCAGTTACTCGAAGGACTGGCTCCCCTATGGCTACACCTTC,CASSYSKDWLPYGYTF
NA,TRBV7-8,few,TRBJ1-5,TGTGCCAGCAGCTTGGGACTCGGACAGTTTAATCAACAGCCCCAGCATTTT,CASSLGLGQFNQQPQHF
TRBD2,TRBV7-3,NA,TRBJ2-4,TGTGTCAGCAGCTCTGGGACTATTGGAGACATTCAGTACTTC,CVSSSGTIGDIQYF
NA,TRBV29-1,many,TRBJ2-5,TGCAGCGAGCGGGCAGGAGAGACCCAGTACTTC,CSERAGETQYF
NA,TRBV20-1,NA,TRBJ1-1,TGCAGTGCTAGACCGAGGGAGTTCAACACTGAAGCTTTCTTT,CSARPREFNTEAFF
TRBD2,TRBV7-3,few,TRBJ2-1,TGTGCCAGCAGCTTAATTCTAGCGGGGGGAAGCAATGAGCAGTTCTTC,CASSLILAGGSNEQFF
NA,TRBV6-6,few,TRBJ1-5,TGTGCCAGCAGTTACTATCCAGGGATGGGTCAGCCCCAGCATTTT,CASSYYPGMGQPQHF
TRBD1,TRBV18,few,TRBJ2-1,TGTGCCAGCTCGATCTTACAGGGGGTCCCCTACAATGAGCAGTTCTTC,CASSILQGVPYNEQFF
TRBD2,TRBV4-1,NA,TRBJ2-5,TGCGCCAGCAGCCGTAGCGGGGTAATCGCGGAGACCCAGTACTTC,CASSRSGVIAETQYF
NA,TRBV9,NA,TRBJ2-7,TGTGCCAGCAGCGCCTTGGATGGGGGCTACGAGCAGTACTTC,CASSALDGGYEQYF
NA,TRBV25-1,few,TRBJ1-1,TGTGCCAGCAGTGAATTAGGGCTCCAGGGGTGGGATACTGAAGCTTTCTTT,CASSELGLQGWDTEAFF
NA,TRBV28,few,TRBJ2-4,TGTGCCAGCAGGAGTGTCAAAAACATTCAGTACTTC,CASRSVKNIQYF
TRBD1,TRBV5-1,NA,TRBJ1-4,TGCGCCAGCAGCCCGAGCCGGACAGGGGAGGCTGGAAAACTGTTTTTT,CASSPSRTGEAGKLFF